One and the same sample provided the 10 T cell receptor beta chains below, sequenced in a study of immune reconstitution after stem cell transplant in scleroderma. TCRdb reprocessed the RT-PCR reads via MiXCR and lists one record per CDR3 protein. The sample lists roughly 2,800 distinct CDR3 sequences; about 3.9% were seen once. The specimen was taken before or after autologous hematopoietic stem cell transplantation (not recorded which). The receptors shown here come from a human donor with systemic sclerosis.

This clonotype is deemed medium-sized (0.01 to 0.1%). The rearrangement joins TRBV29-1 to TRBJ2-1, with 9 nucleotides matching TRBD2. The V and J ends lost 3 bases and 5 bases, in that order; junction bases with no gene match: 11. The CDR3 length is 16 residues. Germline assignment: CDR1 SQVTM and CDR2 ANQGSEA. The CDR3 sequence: CSVDRRGLAGNNEQFF. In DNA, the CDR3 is TGCAGCGTTGACAGACGGGGTCTAGCGGGGAACAATGAGCAGTTCTTC.

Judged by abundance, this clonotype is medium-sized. CDR3 loop: CSVGTSHYGYTF. The CDR3 nucleotides read TGCAGCGTCGGGACTAGTCACTATGGCTACACCTTC. This chain joins TRBV29-1 and TRBJ1-2; a possible D gene is TRBD1 (5 bases). From germline, CDR1 is SQVTM and CDR2 ANQGSEA. The CDR3 loop spans 12 amino acids. Deletions cut 6 bases from V and 3 bases from J, with 11 bases between.

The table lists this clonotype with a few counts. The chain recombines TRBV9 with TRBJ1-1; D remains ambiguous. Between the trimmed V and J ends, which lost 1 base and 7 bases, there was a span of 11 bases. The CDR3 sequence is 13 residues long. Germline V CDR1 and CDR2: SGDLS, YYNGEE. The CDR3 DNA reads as TGTGCCAGCAGCGTATTGAGGAGTGGTGAAGCTTTCTTT. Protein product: CASSVLRSGEAFF. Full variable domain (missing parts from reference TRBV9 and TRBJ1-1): DSGVTQTPKHLITATGQRVTLRCSPRSGDLSVYWYQQSLDQGLQFLIQYYNGEERAKGNILERFSAQQFPDLHSELNLSSLELGDSALYFCASSVLRSGEAFFGQGTRLTVV.

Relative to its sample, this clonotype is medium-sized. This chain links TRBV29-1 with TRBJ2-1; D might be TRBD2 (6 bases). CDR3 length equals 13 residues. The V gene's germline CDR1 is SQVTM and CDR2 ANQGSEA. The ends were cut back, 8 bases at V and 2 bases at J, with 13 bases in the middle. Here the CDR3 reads CSWGEVTYNEQFF. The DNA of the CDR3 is TGCAGCTGGGGGGAAGTAACCTACAATGAGCAGTTCTTC.

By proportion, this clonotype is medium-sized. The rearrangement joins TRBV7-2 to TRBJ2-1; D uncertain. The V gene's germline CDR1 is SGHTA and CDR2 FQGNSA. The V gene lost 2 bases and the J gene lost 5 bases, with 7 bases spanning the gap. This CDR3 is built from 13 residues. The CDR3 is CASSLRLDNEQFF. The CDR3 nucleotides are TGTGCCAGCAGCTTAAGGCTAGACAATGAGCAGTTCTTC.

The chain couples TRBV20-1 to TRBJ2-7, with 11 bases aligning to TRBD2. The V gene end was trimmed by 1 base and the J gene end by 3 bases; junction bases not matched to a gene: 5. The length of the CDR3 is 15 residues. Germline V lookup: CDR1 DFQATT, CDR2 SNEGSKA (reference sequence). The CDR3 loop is CSARGTSGRYYEQYF. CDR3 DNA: TGCAGTGCTAGAGGGACTAGCGGGCGCTACTACGAGCAGTACTTC.

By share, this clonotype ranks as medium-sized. The CDR3: CASSFGTGVETQYF. DNA of the CDR3: TGTGCCAGCAGTTTTGGGACAGGGGTAGAGACCCAGTACTTC. The rearrangement uses TRBV27 and TRBJ2-5, with TRBD1 identical over 10 bases. The length of the CDR3 is 14 residues. The germline V gene has CDR1 MNHEY and CDR2 SMNVEV (reference sequence). Trimming removed 3 bases from V and 4 bases from J; junction bases left unmatched: 2.

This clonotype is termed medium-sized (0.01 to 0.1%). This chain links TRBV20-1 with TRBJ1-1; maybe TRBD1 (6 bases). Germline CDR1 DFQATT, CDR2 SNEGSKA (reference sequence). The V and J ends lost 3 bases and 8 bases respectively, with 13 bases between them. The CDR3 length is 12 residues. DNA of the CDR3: TGCAGTGCTAGTGGGGGCGGAACCGAAGCTTTCTTT. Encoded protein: CSASGGGTEAFF.

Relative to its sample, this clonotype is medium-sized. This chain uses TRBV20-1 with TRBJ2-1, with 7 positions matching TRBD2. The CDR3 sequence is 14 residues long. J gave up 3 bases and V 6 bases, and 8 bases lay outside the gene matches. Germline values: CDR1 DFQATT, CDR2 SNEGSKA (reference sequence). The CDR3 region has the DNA TGCAGTGCGGTCCCGGGGAGGGGCTACAATGAGCAGTTCTTC. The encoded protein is CSAVPGRGYNEQFF.

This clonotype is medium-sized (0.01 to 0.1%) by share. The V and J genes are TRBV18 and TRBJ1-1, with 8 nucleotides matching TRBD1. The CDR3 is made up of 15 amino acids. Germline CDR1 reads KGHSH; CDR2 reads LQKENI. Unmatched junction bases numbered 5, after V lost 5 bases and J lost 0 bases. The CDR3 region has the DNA TGTGCCAGCTCAACCGGACAGGGCCTGAACACTGAAGCTTTCTTT. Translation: CASSTGQGLNTEAFF.